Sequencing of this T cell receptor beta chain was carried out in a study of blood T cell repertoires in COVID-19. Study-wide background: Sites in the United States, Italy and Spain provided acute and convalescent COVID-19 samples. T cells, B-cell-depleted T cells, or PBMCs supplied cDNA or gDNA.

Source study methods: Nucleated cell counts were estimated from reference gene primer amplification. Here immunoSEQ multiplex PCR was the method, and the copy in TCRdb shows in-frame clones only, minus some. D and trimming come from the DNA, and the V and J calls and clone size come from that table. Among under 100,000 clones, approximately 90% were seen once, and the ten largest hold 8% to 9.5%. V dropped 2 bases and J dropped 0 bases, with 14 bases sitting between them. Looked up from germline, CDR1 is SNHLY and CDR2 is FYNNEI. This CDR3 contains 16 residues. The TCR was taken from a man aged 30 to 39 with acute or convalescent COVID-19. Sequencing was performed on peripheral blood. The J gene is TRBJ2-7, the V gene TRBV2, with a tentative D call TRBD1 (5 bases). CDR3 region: CASSEPARAPSYEQYF. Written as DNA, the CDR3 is TGTGCCAGCAGTGAACCGGCCAGGGCCCCCTCCTACGAGCAGTACTTC.